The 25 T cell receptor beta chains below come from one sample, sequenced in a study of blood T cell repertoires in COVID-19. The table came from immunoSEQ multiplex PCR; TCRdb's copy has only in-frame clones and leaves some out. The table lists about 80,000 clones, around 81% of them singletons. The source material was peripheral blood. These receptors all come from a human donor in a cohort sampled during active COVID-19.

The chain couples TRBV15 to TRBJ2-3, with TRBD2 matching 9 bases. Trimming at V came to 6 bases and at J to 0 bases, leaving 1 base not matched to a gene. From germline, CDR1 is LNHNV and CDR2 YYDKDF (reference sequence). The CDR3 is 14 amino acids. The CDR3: CATRLAGSTDTQYF. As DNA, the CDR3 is TGTGCCACCAGGCTAGCGGGGAGCACAGATACGCAGTATTTT.

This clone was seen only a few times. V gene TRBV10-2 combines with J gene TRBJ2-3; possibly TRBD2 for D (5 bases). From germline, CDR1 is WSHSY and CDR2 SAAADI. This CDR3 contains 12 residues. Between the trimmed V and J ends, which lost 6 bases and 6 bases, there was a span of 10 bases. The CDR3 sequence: CASRAGGDTQYF. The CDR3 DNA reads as TGCGCCAGCAGGGCAGGCGGGGATACGCAGTATTTT.

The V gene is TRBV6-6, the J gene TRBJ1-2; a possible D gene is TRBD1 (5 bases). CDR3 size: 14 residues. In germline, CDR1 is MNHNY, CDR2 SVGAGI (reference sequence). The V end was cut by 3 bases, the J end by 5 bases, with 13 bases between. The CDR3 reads CASSYRGFGYGYTF. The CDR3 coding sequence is TGTGCCAGCAGTTATCGGGGGTTCGGATATGGCTACACCTTC.

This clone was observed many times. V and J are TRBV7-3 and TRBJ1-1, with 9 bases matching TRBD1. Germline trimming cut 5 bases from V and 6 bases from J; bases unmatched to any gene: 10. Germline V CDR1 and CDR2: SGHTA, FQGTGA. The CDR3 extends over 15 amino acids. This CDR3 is CASSPGQGLWAEAFF. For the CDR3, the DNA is TGTGCCAGCAGCCCCGGACAGGGGCTATGGGCTGAAGCTTTCTTT.

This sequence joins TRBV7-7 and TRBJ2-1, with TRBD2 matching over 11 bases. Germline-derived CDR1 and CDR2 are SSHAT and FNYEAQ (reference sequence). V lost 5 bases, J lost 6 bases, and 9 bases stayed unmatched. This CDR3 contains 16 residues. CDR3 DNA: TGTGCCAGCAGCCCAGTAGCGGGAGGGCCGGGCAATGAGCAGTTCTTC. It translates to CASSPVAGGPGNEQFF.

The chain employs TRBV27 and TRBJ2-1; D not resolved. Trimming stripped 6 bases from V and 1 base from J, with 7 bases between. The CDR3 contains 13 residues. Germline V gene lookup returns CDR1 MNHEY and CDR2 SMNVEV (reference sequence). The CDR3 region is CASRRKSYNEQFF. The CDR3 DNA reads TGTGCCAGCAGGAGGAAATCCTACAATGAGCAGTTCTTC.

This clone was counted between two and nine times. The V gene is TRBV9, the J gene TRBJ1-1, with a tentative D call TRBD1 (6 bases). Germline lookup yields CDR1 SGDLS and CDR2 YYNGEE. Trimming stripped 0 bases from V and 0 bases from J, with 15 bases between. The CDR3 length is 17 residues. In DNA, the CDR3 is TGTGCCAGCAGCGTAGCCACAGGGCCCGGGGTGAACACTGAAGCTTTCTTT. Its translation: CASSVATGPGVNTEAFF.

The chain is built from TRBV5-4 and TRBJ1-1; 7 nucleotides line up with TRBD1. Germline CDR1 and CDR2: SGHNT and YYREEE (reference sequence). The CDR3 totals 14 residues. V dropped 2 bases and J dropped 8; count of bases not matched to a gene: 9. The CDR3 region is CASSFIQGSAEAFF. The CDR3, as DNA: TGTGCCAGCAGCTTCATACAGGGGAGTGCGGAAGCTTTCTTT.

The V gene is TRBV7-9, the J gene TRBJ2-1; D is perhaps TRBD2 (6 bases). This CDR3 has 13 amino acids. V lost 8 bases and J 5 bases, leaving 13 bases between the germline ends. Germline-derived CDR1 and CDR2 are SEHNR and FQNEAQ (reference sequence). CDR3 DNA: TGTGCCAGCCGGAGGGATGACGACAATGAGCAGTTCTTC. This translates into CASRRDDDNEQFF.

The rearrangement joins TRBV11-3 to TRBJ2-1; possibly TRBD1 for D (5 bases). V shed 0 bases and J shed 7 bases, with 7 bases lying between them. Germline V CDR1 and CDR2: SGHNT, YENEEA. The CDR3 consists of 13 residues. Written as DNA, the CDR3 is TGTGCCAGCAGCTTAGATGCAGGGAATGAGCAGTTCTTC. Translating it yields CASSLDAGNEQFF.

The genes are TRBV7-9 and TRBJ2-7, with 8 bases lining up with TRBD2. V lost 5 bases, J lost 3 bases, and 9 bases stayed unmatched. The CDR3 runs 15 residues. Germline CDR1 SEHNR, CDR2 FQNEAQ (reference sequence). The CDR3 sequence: CASSPLGGGLYEQYF. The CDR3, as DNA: TGTGCCAGCAGCCCCCTCGGGGGGGGGCTCTACGAGCAGTACTTC.

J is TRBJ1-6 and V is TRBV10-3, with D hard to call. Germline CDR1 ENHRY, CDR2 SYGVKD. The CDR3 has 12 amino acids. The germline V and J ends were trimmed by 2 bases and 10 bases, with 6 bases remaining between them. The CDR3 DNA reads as TGTGCCATCAGTGAGCTAGAATCACCCCTCCACTTT. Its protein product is CAISELESPLHF.

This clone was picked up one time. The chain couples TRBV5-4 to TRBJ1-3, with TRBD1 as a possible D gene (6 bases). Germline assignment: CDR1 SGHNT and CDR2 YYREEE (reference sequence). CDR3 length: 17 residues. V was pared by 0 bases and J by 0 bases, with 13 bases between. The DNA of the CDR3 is TGTGCCAGCAGCTTGGGAGGGGGACGGAGCTCTGGAAACACCATATATTTT. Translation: CASSLGGGRSSGNTIYF. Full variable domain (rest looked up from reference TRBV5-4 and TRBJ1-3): ETGVTQSPTHLIKTRGQQVTLRCSSQSGHNTVSWYQQALGQGPQFIFQYYREEENGRGNFPPRFSGLQFPNYSSELNVNALELDDSALYLCASSLGGGRSSGNTIYFGEGSWLTVV.

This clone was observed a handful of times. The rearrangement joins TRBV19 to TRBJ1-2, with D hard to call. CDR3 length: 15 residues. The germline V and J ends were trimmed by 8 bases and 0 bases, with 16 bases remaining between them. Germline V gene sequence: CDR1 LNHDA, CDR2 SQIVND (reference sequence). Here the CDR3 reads CASYREGLPNYGYTF. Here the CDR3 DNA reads TGTGCCAGTTACCGAGAGGGTCTCCCTAACTATGGCTACACCTTC.

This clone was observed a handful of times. CDR3 loop: CASSDRSGTQYF. Here the CDR3 DNA reads TGTGCCAGCAGTGATCGTTCCGGGACCCAGTACTTC. J is TRBJ2-5 and V is TRBV6-1; D is unclear. Deletions cut 3 bases from V and 7 bases from J, with 9 bases between. The CDR3 totals 12 residues. Germline CDR1 is MNHNS and CDR2 is SASEGT.

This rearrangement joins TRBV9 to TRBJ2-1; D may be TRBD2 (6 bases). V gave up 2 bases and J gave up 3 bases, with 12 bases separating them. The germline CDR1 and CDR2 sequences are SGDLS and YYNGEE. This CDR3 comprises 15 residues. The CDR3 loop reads CASSVTGLDYNEQFF. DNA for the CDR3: TGTGCCAGCAGCGTTACGGGACTGGACTACAATGAGCAGTTCTTC. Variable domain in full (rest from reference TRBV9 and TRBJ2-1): DSGVTQTPKHLITATGQRVTLRCSPRSGDLSVYWYQQSLDQGLQFLIQYYNGEERAKGNILERFSAQQFPDLHSELNLSSLELGDSALYFCASSVTGLDYNEQFFGPGTRLTVL.

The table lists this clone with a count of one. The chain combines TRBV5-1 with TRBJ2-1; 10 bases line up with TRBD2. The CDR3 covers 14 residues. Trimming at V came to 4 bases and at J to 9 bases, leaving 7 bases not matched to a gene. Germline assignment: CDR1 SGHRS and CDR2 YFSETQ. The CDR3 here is CASSRAGGLPEQFF. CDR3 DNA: TGCGCCAGCAGCAGAGCGGGGGGGCTCCCTGAGCAGTTCTTC.

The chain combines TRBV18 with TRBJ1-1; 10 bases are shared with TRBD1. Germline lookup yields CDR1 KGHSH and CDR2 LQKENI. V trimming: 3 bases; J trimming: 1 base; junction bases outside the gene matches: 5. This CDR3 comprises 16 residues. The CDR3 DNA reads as TGTGCCAGCTCACCGAGACAGGGGGCGAGGAACACTGAAGCTTTCTTT. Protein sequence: CASSPRQGARNTEAFF.

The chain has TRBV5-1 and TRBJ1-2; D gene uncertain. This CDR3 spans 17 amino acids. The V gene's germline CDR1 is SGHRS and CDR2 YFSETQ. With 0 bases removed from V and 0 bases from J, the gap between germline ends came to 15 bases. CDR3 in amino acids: CASSLGGSLTTNYGYTF. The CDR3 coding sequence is TGCGCCAGCAGCTTGGGCGGCAGTCTAACAACTAACTATGGCTACACCTTC.

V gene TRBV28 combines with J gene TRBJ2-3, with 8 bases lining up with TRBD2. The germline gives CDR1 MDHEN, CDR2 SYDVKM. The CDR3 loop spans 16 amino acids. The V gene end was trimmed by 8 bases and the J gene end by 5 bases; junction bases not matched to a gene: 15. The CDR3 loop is CASLEPGGARRDTQYF. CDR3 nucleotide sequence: TGTGCCAGCCTTGAGCCCGGGGGGGCAAGAAGAGATACGCAGTATTTT.

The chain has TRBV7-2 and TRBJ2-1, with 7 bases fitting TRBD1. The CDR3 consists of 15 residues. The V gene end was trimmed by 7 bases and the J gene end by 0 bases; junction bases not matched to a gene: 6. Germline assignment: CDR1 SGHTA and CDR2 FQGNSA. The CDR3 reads CASIQGGASYNEQFF. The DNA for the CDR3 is TGTGCCAGCATCCAAGGGGGCGCCTCCTACAATGAGCAGTTCTTC.

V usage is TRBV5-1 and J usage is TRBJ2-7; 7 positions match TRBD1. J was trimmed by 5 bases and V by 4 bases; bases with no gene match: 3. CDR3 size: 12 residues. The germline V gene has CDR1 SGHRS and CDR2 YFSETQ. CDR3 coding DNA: TGCGCCAGCAGCCTTACAGGGGACGAGCAGTACTTC. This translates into CASSLTGDEQYF.

As DNA, the CDR3 is TGTGCCAGCAGCTCGGGACTAGCGGGGGGTGGAGAGACCCAGTACTTC. It specifies CASSSGLAGGGETQYF. This chain joins TRBV7-3 and TRBJ2-5, with 15 bases identical to TRBD2. The CDR3 contains 16 residues. CDR1 SGHTA and CDR2 FQGTGA come from the germline V gene. Trimming took 4 bases from V and 4 from J; bases not matched to a gene: 4.

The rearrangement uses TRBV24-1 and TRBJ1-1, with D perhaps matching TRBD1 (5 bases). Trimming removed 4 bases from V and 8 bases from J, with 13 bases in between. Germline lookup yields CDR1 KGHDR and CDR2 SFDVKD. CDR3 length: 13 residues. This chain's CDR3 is CATSDLWGTEAFF. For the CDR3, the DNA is TGTGCCACCAGTGACCTTTGGGGCACCGAAGCTTTCTTT.

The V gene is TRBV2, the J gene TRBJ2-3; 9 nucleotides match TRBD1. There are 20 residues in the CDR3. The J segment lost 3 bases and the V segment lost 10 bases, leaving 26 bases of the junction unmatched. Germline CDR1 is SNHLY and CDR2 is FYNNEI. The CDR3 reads CATTLRDRVVEGLPTDTQYF. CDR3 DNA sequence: TGTGCCACCACACTCCGGGACAGGGTAGTCGAGGGGCTCCCTACAGATACGCAGTATTTT.